This paragraph covers one T cell receptor beta chain sequence. Its antigen remains unidentified. The sample belongs to a study of cytomegalovirus exposure and HLA in healthy donors. Vbeta (60) and Jbeta (13) primers were used in the PCR. TCRdb keeps only in-frame clones here, not all; method: immunoSEQ multiplex PCR. The profile covers around 120,000 clones, with around 86% appearing a single time and 3.5% to 4.5% taken by the ten largest. There were likely unrecorded immune exposures, though donors were nominally healthy when sampled. V was trimmed by 4 bases and J by 1 base, leaving 7 bases between them. Germline V gene sequence: CDR1 MDHEN, CDR2 SYDVKM. This CDR3 has 13 residues. Study results and caveats: The availability of immune exposure information extended only to CMV serostatus. What was likely a sequencing artifact was a cluster of highly shared sequence variants.

This clonotype was sampled from a woman younger than 45 in good health and CMV-seronegative. V and J are TRBV28 and TRBJ1-1; D gene uncertain. Material for sequencing was PBMCs. Here the CDR3 DNA reads TGTGCCAGCAGTTACTCTTGGAACACTGAAGCTTTCTTT. It yields the protein CASSYSWNTEAFF.